This T cell receptor beta chain stems from a study of sequential checkpoint blockade in melanoma. In the study overall: Randomization was 1:1 between first-line nivolumab→ipilimumab and ipilimumab→nivolumab.

TCRdb's copy holds only in-frame clones and misses some; the assay was immunoSEQ multiplex PCR. Among roughly 10,000 clones listed, 55% to 70% were seen once. Treatment specified: randomized to nivolumab then ipilimumab (arm A) or the reverse (arm B). DNA-damaging chemotherapy had not been given to any patient beforehand. Sorted cells were live CD3+CD8+, lacking CD19 and CD56, from PBMCs. The germline CDR1 and CDR2 sequences are SGHVS and FNYEAQ. There are 16 residues in the CDR3. Trimming took 5 bases from V and 9 from J; bases not matched to a gene: 10. This TCR came from a human donor with melanoma. V and J are TRBV7-6 and TRBJ2-1, with TRBD2 identical over 13 bases. The source material was CD8+ T cells sorted from blood (inferred from file names), sampled from a patient given nivolumab and ipilimumab in sequence. CDR3: CASSRLAGGPGPEQFF. CDR3 DNA sequence: TGTGCCAGCAGCCGACTAGCGGGAGGTCCAGGACCTGAGCAGTTCTTC.